Following are 22 T cell receptor beta chains from one sample sequenced in a study of blood T cell repertoires in COVID-19. Method: immunoSEQ multiplex PCR; TCRdb's copy keeps in-frame clones and lacks some. This table holds over 200,000 clones, around 90% found once. The sequenced material came from PBMCs or T cells enriched from blood (not recorded which). These receptors originate from a man aged 25 to 45 who had been exposed to COVID-19.

The V call is TRBV9, the J call TRBJ2-1; 13 bases match TRBD2. J lost 14 bases, V lost 0 bases, and 17 bases had no gene match. The CDR3 extends over 18 amino acids. CDR1 is SGDLS, CDR2 YYNGEE, per germline. As DNA, the CDR3 is TGTGCCAGCAGCGTAGAGGACCAACTAGGGACTAGCGGGGACGGAGAGTTCTTC. It yields the protein CASSVEDQLGTSGDGEFF.

J is TRBJ2-3 and V is TRBV5-1, with 13 nucleotides matching TRBD2. This CDR3 is built from 16 residues. J was trimmed by 3 bases and V by 4 bases; bases with no gene match: 5. The germline CDR1 and CDR2 sequences are SGHRS and YFSETQ. The CDR3 loop reads CASSLRLAGGTDTQYF. The CDR3 nucleotides read TGCGCCAGCAGCCTCCGACTAGCGGGGGGTACAGATACGCAGTATTTT.

The genes are TRBV6-1 and TRBJ1-4, with D hard to call. CDR3 length equals 15 residues. V was shortened by 3 bases and J by 8 bases, with 16 bases between the two germline ends. CDR1 and CDR2 from the germline V gene are MNHNS and SASEGT. The CDR3 DNA reads TGTGCCAGCAGTGATGTGGCGGGAGTCAGGGAAAAACTGTTTTTT. Its protein is CASSDVAGVREKLFF.

The rearrangement links TRBV11-1 to TRBJ1-1; 7 positions agree with TRBD1. The CDR3 totals 16 residues. Germline loops: CDR1 SGHAT, CDR2 FQDESV (reference sequence). V shed 5 bases, J shed 4 bases, and the junction held 13 bases outside the gene matches. The CDR3 protein is CASSQGHRGFGTEAFF. The CDR3 DNA sequence: TGTGCCAGCAGCCAGGGGCACAGGGGTTTCGGCACTGAAGCTTTCTTT.

The V call is TRBV7-2, the J call TRBJ1-3; D call uncertain. This CDR3 region has 17 residues. V was pared by 0 bases and J by 2 bases, with 14 bases between. The germline gives CDR1 SGHTA, CDR2 FQGNSA. The CDR3 region has the DNA TGTGCCAGCAGCTTAGCTCGGTTAGCCGACGCTGGAAACACCATATATTTT. Its translation is CASSLARLADAGNTIYF.

This chain uses TRBV13 with TRBJ2-7; D not resolved. Germline V lookup: CDR1 PRHDT, CDR2 FYEKMQ (reference sequence). CDR3 length: 12 residues. V was shortened by 4 bases and J by 3 bases, with 7 bases between the two germline ends. CDR3 DNA: TGTGCCAGCAGCTCACGAGGCTACGAGCAGTACTTC. Protein product: CASSSRGYEQYF.

The chain carries TRBV15 and TRBJ2-7, with 9 bases fitting TRBD1. The CDR3 spans 14 residues. In germline, CDR1 is LNHNV, CDR2 YYDKDF (reference sequence). Germline trimming cut 4 bases from V and 6 bases from J; bases unmatched to any gene: 7. This chain's CDR3 is CATSTGQGSSEQYF. CDR3 nucleotides: TGTGCCACCAGCACCGGACAGGGGTCGAGCGAGCAGTACTTC.

V is TRBV6-5 and J is TRBJ1-2; the D is unclear. The germline gives CDR1 MNHEY, CDR2 SVGAGI. The CDR3 is made up of 13 amino acids. The V gene lost 5 bases and the J gene lost 3 bases, with 10 bases spanning the gap. CDR3 DNA: TGTGCCAGCAGTACGTGGGCCGACTATGGCTACACCTTC. This codes for CASSTWADYGYTF.

This clone was picked up one time. The V call is TRBV27, the J call TRBJ1-6; a weak D match, TRBD1 (6 bases). Per the germline V gene, CDR1 is MNHEY and CDR2 is SMNVEV (reference sequence). This CDR3 is 13 amino acids long. V was trimmed by 6 bases and J by 7 bases, leaving 10 bases between them. The CDR3 here is CASSLRGNSPLHF. The CDR3 nucleotides are TGTGCCAGCAGCCTCAGGGGCAATTCACCCCTCCACTTT.

This chain links TRBV29-1 with TRBJ2-5, with TRBD2 matching over 11 bases. CDR3 size: 16 residues. Germline CDR1 SQVTM, CDR2 ANQGSEA. Losses at the gene ends were 5 bases for V and 0 bases for J; bases not matched to a gene: 8. The CDR3: CSVRFPSGGYQETQYF. DNA of the CDR3: TGCAGCGTTCGGTTTCCTAGCGGGGGGTACCAAGAGACCCAGTACTTC.

The chain employs TRBV7-2 and TRBJ2-7; 9 nucleotides line up with TRBD1. V lost 1 base and J lost 7; bases outside the gene matches: 8. CDR3 length: 15 amino acids. CDR1 and CDR2 from the germline V gene are SGHTA and FQGNSA. The chain's CDR3 is CASSLGGTGKAEQYF. Here the CDR3 DNA reads TGTGCCAGCAGCTTAGGGGGGACAGGGAAGGCGGAGCAGTACTTC. Supplemented by reference TRBV7-2 and TRBJ2-7, the full variable domain reads GAGVSQSPSNKVTEKGKDVELRCDPISGHTALYWYRQSLGQGLEFLIYFQGNSAPDKSGLPSDRFSAERTGGSVSTLTIQRTQQEDSAVYLCASSLGGTGKAEQYFGPGTRLTVT.

The chain carries TRBV21-1 and TRBJ1-2. TRBV21-1 is assigned pseudogene status. The CDR3 length is 12 residues. This chain's CDR3 is CASSSPRSGYTF. The CDR3, as DNA: TGTGCCAGCAGCTCACCACGGTCTGGCTACACCTTC.

This clone was found a few times. The chain employs TRBV5-4 and TRBJ1-1; possibly TRBD1 for D (6 bases). V dropped 5 bases and J dropped 0 bases, with 11 bases sitting between them. The CDR3 runs 14 residues. Germline assignment: CDR1 SGHNT and CDR2 YYREEE (reference sequence). The CDR3 DNA sequence: TGTGCCAGCAGAACACAGGGAATGAACACTGAAGCTTTCTTT. This codes for CASRTQGMNTEAFF.

This chain uses TRBV6-4 with TRBJ1-6; D is uncertain. This CDR3 is built from 13 residues. With 0 bases removed from V and 14 bases from J, the gap between germline ends came to 11 bases. In germline, CDR1 is MRHNA, CDR2 SNTAGT. CDR3 sequence reads: CASSDSVRGSLHF. The CDR3, as DNA: TGTGCCAGCAGTGACTCGGTCCGGGGTTCCCTCCACTTT.

J is TRBJ1-5 and V is TRBV19; D call uncertain. Germline V CDR1 and CDR2: LNHDA, SQIVND (reference sequence). CDR3 size: 13 residues. The V and J ends lost 5 bases and 7 bases respectively, with 12 bases between them. The CDR3 bases are TGTGCCAGTAGTTCAGTCCCGGGGCAGCCCCAGCATTTT. Translated, it gives CASSSVPGQPQHF.

This chain connects TRBV27 to TRBJ1-1; a weak D match, TRBD1 (6 bases). V was shortened by 2 bases and J by 1 base, with 11 bases between the two germline ends. CDR3 length equals 15 residues. Germline values: CDR1 MNHEY, CDR2 SMNVEV (reference sequence). In DNA form, the CDR3 reads TGTGCCAGCAGTTTAATGAGACAGGAGAACACTGAAGCTTTCTTT. Translated: CASSLMRQENTEAFF.

This clone showed up just a few times. V gene TRBV6-1 combines with J gene TRBJ1-1, with D hard to call. CDR3 length: 13 residues. Germline loops: CDR1 MNHNS, CDR2 SASEGT. V lost 3 bases to trimming and J lost 3 bases, with 8 bases between them. The CDR3 DNA follows: TGTGCCAGCAGTGAGGTCAGGTACACTGAAGCTTTCTTT. Protein: CASSEVRYTEAFF.

CDR3 protein: CASSPSGTEGSPLHF. The CDR3, as DNA: TGCGCCAGCAGCCCGTCCGGGACAGAGGGCTCACCCCTCCACTTT. The chain is built from TRBV5-1 and TRBJ1-6, with 7 bases that match TRBD1. Germline loops: CDR1 SGHRS, CDR2 YFSETQ. Trimming took 4 bases from V and 10 from J; bases not matched to a gene: 11. The CDR3 has 15 residues. Supplemented by reference TRBV5-1 and TRBJ1-6, the full variable domain reads KAGVTQTPRYLIKTRGQQVTLSCSPISGHRSVSWYQQTPGQGLQFLFEYFSETQRNKGNFPGRFSGRQFSNSRSEMNVSTLELGDSALYLCASSPSGTEGSPLHFGNGTRLTVT.

V is TRBV25-1 and J is TRBJ1-2; TRBD1 aligns across 7 bases. CDR3 length: 13 amino acids. Germline CDR1 is MGHDK and CDR2 is SYGVNS. V shed 2 bases and J 6 bases; nucleotides not matched to a gene: 3. CDR3 residues: CASSEGTVDGYTF. The CDR3 DNA reads as TGTGCCAGCAGTGAAGGGACAGTTGATGGCTACACCTTC.

The V call is TRBV7-2, the J call TRBJ2-5; 8 nucleotides line up with TRBD1. Germline CDR1 and CDR2: SGHTA and FQGNSA. This CDR3 is built from 16 residues. With V trimmed by 0 bases and J by 5 bases, 8 bases remained unmatched. The CDR3 is CASSLAIDRGRETQYF. CDR3 in DNA: TGTGCCAGCAGCTTAGCGATAGACAGGGGTCGGGAGACCCAGTACTTC.

This chain joins TRBV2 and TRBJ2-5; D may be TRBD2 (5 bases). The CDR3 is made up of 13 amino acids. Germline V gene lookup returns CDR1 SNHLY and CDR2 FYNNEI. The ends were cut back, 3 bases at V and 4 bases at J, with 9 bases in the middle. The CDR3 region is CASSDGLIETQYF. The CDR3 coding sequence is TGTGCCAGCAGTGATGGACTTATAGAGACCCAGTACTTC.

The chain joins TRBV10-1 to TRBJ2-7, with TRBD1 identical over 9 bases. CDR3 length equals 15 residues. The V gene's germline CDR1 is WNHNN and CDR2 SYGVQD (reference sequence). The trim removed 5 bases at V and 2 bases at J, leaving 7 bases unmatched. Here the CDR3 DNA reads TGCGCCAGCAGTCCCGGGACAGGGCTAACCTACGAGCAGTACTTC. This gives the protein CASSPGTGLTYEQYF.